Each of the 7 T cell receptor beta chains below was sequenced from the same sample in a study of CD8 T cells in ankylosing spondylitis. Using its own MiXCR run on the 5' RACE reads, TCRdb lists one record per CDR3 protein. The sample lists around 250,000 distinct CDR3 sequences; approximately 30% were seen once. The sequencing sample was made of blood, either unsorted or a sorted T cell fraction (not recorded which). These receptors originate from a male donor with ankylosing spondylitis or in good health (not recorded which).

The CDR3 here is CSARELAGSFDNEQFF. CDR3 DNA sequence: TGCAGTGCTAGAGAACTAGCGGGGAGTTTTGACAATGAGCAGTTCTTC. The gene calls are TRBV20-1 and TRBJ2-1; 10 bases map to TRBD2. Trimming at V came to 0 bases and at J to 5 bases, leaving 7 bases not matched to a gene. CDR1 DFQATT and CDR2 SNEGSKA come from the germline V gene (reference sequence). This CDR3 comprises 16 residues.

The rearrangement links TRBV28 to TRBJ2-3; D may be TRBD1 (6 bases). The CDR3 length is 15 residues. CDR1 and CDR2 (germline): MDHEN, SYDVKM. Trimming took 6 bases from V and 2 from J, leaving 15 bases between them. As DNA, the CDR3 is TGTGCCAGCAGCATTCCAGGGGCTGACACAGATACGCAGTATTTT. It specifies CASSIPGADTDTQYF.

This clonotype was recorded a few times. This rearrangement joins TRBV6-5 to TRBJ1-1, with D uncertain. Germline loops: CDR1 MNHEY, CDR2 SVGAGI. Trimming pared 0 bases from V and 1 base from J, leaving 6 bases between. The length of the CDR3 is 14 residues. This chain's CDR3 is CASSYSRRNTEAFF. The CDR3, as DNA: TGTGCCAGCAGTTACTCGAGGCGGAACACTGAAGCTTTCTTT.

This clonotype was counted only a few times. The gene calls are TRBV20-1 and TRBJ2-7; D perhaps matches TRBD2 (5 bases). Germline V gives CDR1 DFQATT, CDR2 SNEGSKA (reference sequence). The CDR3 is 14 residues long. Trimming cost V 0 bases and J 1 base, with 10 bases left between them. The CDR3 loop reads CSARDEGLSYEQYF. CDR3 nucleotide sequence: TGCAGTGCTAGAGACGAGGGCCTTTCCTACGAGCAGTACTTC.

The V call is TRBV12-3 or TRBV12-4, the J call TRBJ2-7, with 10 bases identical to TRBD1. The V gene end was trimmed by 5 bases and the J gene end by 5 bases; junction bases not matched to a gene: 6. CDR3 length equals 14 residues. The CDR3 DNA is TGTGCCAGCAGTCTCCGACAGGGGGCACACGAGCAGTACTTC. This codes for CASSLRQGAHEQYF.

This clonotype has only a few counts. This rearrangement joins TRBV20-1 to TRBJ1-1, with D perhaps matching TRBD1 (6 bases). The ends were cut back, 7 bases at V and 5 bases at J, with 17 bases in the middle. The germline CDR1 and CDR2 sequences are DFQATT and SNEGSKA (reference sequence). CDR3 length: 13 amino acids. CDR3 region: CSVEGERRTEAFF. The CDR3 region has the DNA TGCAGTGTAGAGGGGGAAAGGAGAACTGAAGCTTTCTTT.

This chain uses TRBV20-1 with TRBJ2-1; TRBD2 matches 7 bases. The CDR3 is 16 amino acids. Germline CDR1 DFQATT, CDR2 SNEGSKA (reference sequence). V shed 0 bases, J shed 4 bases, and the junction held 9 bases outside the gene matches. The CDR3: CSARDLGASGYNEQFF. The CDR3 DNA is TGCAGTGCTAGAGATCTTGGAGCTAGCGGTTACAATGAGCAGTTCTTC.